This TCR beta chain derives from a study of blood T cell repertoires in COVID-19. Using immunoSEQ multiplex PCR, the repertoire was profiled, and TCRdb retains in-frame clones only, with some absent. The table shows a few hundred thousand clones, with 84% occurring only once. Germline V gene data show CDR1 as ENHRY and CDR2 as SYGVKD. V shed 2 bases, J shed 6 bases, and the junction held 5 bases outside the gene matches. This CDR3 has 15 residues. V gene TRBV10-3 combines with J gene TRBJ2-2; 8 nucleotides match TRBD1. Sequences were obtained from peripheral blood. The clonotype comes from a woman aged 55-70 years who had recovered from COVID-19. The CDR3 sequence: CAISEPDRGSGELFF. The CDR3 DNA reads TGTGCCATCAGTGAGCCCGACAGGGGATCCGGGGAGCTGTTTTTT.